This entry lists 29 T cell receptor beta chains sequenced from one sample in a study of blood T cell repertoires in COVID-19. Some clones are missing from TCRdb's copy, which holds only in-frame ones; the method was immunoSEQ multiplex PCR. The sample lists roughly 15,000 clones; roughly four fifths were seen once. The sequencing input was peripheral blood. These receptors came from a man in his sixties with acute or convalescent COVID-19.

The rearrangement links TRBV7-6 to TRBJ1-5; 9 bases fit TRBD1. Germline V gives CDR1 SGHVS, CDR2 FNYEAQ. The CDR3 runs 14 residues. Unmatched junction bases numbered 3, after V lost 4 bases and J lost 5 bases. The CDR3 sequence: CASSSRTGDQPQHF. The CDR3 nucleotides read TGTGCCAGCAGCTCGAGGACAGGGGATCAGCCCCAGCATTTT.

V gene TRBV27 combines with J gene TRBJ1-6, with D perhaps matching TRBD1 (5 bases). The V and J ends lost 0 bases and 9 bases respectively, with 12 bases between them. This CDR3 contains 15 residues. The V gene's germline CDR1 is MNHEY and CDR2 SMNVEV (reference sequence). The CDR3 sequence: CASSLSLGGSSPLHF. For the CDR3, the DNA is TGTGCCAGCAGTTTATCGCTGGGGGGTAGTTCACCCCTCCACTTT.

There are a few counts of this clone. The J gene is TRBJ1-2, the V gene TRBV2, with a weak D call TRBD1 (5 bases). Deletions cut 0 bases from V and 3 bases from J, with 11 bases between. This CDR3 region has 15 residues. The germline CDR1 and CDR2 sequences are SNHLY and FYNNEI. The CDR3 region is CASSEARGGYYGYTF. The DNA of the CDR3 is TGTGCCAGCAGTGAAGCGCGGGGGGGATACTATGGCTACACCTTC.

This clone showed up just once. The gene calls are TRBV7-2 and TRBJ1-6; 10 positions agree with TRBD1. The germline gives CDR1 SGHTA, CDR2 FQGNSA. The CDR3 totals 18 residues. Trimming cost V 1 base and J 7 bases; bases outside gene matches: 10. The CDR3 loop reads CASSLGGTGEVWNSPLHF. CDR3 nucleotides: TGTGCCAGCAGCTTAGGGGGGACAGGGGAAGTATGGAATTCACCCCTCCACTTT.

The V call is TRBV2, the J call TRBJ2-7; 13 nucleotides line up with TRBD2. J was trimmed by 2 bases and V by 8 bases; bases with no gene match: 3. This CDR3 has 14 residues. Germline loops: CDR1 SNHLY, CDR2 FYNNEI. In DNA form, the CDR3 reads TGTGCCAGCTTACTAGCGGGAGGGGCCTACGAGCAGTACTTC. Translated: CASLLAGGAYEQYF.

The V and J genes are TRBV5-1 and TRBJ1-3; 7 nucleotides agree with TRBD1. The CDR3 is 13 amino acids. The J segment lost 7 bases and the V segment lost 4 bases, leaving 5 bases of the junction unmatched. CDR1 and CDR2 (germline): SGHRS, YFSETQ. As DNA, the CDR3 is TGCGCCAGCAGCAGGGGACAGCAGAACACCATATATTTT. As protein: CASSRGQQNTIYF.

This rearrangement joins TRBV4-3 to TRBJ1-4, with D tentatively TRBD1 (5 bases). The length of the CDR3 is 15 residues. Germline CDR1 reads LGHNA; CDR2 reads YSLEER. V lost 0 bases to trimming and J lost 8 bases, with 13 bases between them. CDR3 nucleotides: TGCGCCAGCAGCCAAGATCAACAGGAAAGCGAAAAACTGTTTTTT. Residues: CASSQDQQESEKLFF.

CDR3 sequence reads: CASIPSGDMINEQFF. The CDR3 coding sequence is TGTGCCAGCATCCCCTCGGGAGATATGATAAATGAGCAGTTCTTC. This chain uses TRBV5-6 with TRBJ2-1, with a tentative D call TRBD2 (6 bases). From germline, CDR1 is SGHDT and CDR2 YYEEEE. The CDR3 has 15 amino acids. The V and J ends lost 6 bases and 7 bases respectively, with 20 bases between them.

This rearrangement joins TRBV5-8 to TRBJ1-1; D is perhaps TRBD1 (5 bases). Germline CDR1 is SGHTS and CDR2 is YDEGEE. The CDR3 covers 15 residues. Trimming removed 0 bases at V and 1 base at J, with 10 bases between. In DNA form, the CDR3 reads TGTGCCAGCAGCTTGGACGGGGGGAAGAACACTGAAGCTTTCTTT. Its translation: CASSLDGGKNTEAFF.

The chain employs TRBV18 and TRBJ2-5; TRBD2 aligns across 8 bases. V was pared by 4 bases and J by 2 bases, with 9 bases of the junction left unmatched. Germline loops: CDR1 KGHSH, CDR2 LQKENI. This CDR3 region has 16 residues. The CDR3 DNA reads TGTGCCAGCTCACTCCGTGGTAGCGGGAAACAAGAGACCCAGTACTTC. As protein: CASSLRGSGKQETQYF.

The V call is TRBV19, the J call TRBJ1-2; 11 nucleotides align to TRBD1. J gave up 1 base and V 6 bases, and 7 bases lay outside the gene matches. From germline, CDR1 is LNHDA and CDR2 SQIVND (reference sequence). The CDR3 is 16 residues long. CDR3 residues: CASSTGQGAVNYGYTF. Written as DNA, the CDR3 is TGTGCCAGTAGCACAGGACAGGGGGCTGTTAACTATGGCTACACCTTC.

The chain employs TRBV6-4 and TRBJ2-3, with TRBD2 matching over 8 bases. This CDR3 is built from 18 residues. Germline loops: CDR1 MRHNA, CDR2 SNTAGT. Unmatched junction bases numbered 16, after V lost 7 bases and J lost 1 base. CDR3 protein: CASTPIGSERECTDTQYF. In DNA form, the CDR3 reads TGTGCCAGCACTCCCATCGGGTCGGAGCGGGAGTGCACAGATACGCAGTATTTT.

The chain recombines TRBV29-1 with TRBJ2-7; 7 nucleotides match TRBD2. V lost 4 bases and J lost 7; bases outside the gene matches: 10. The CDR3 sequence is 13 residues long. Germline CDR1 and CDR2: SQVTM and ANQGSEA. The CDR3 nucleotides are TGCAGCGTTGGTGGGCAAGGGAGGGGAGAGCAGTACTTC. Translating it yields CSVGGQGRGEQYF.

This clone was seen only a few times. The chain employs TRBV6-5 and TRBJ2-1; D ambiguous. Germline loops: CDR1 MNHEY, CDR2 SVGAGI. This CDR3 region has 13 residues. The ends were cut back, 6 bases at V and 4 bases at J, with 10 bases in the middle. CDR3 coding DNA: TGTGCCAGCAGGGTGTCCGGGTACAATGAGCAGTTCTTC. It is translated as CASRVSGYNEQFF.

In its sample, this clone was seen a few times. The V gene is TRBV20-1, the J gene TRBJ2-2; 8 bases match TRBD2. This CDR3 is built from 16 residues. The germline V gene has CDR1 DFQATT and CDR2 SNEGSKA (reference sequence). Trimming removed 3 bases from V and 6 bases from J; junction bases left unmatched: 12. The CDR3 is CSASIGVAGQPGELFF. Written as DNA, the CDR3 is TGCAGTGCTAGTATCGGGGTAGCGGGACAACCCGGGGAGCTGTTTTTT.

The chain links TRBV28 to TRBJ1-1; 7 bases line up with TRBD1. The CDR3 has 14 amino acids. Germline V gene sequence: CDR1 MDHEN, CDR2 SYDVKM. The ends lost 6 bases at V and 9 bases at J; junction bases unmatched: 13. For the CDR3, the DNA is TGTGCCAGCAGCCCAATAGACAGGGAATCCCAAGCTTTCTTT. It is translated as CASSPIDRESQAFF.

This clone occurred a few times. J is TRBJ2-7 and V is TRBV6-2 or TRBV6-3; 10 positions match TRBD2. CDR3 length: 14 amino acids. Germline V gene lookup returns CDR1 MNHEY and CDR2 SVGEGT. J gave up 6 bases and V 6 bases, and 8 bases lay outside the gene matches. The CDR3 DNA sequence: TGTGCCAGCAGCCGAGATAGCGGGAGGATCGAGCAGTACTTC. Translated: CASSRDSGRIEQYF.

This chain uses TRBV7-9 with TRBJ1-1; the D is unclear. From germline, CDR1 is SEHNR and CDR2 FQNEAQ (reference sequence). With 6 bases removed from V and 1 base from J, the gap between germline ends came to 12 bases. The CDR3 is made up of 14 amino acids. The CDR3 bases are TGTGCCAGCAGATCTGACACGCCGAACACTGAAGCTTTCTTT. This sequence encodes CASRSDTPNTEAFF.

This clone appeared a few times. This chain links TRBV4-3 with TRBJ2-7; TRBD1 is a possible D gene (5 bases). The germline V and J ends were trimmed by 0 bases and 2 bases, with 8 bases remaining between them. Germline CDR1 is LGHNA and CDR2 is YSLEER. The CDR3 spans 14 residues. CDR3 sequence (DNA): TGCGCCAGCAGCCAAGATCAACAGGCCTACGAGCAGTACTTC. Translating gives CASSQDQQAYEQYF.

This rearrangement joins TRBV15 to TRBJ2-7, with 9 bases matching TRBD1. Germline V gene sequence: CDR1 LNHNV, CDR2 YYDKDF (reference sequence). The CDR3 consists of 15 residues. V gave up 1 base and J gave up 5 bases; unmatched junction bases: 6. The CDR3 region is CATSRGDRGVNEQYF. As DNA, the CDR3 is TGTGCCACCAGCAGAGGTGACAGGGGGGTGAACGAGCAGTACTTC.

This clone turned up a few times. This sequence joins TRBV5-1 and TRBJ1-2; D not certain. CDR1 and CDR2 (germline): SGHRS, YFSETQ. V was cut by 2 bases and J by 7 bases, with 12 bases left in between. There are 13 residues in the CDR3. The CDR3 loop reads CASSFSGNGGYTF. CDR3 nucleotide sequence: TGCGCCAGCAGCTTTTCGGGGAATGGTGGCTACACCTTC. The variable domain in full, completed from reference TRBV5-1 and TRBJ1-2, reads KAGVTQTPRYLIKTRGQQVTLSCSPISGHRSVSWYQQTPGQGLQFLFEYFSETQRNKGNFPGRFSGRQFSNSRSEMNVSTLELGDSALYLCASSFSGNGGYTFGSGTRLTVV.

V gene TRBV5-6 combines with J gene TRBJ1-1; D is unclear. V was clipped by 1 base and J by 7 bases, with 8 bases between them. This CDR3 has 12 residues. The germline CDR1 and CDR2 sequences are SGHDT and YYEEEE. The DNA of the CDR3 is TGTGCCAGCAGCTTGTCCGGGAGTGAAGCTTTCTTT. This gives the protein CASSLSGSEAFF.

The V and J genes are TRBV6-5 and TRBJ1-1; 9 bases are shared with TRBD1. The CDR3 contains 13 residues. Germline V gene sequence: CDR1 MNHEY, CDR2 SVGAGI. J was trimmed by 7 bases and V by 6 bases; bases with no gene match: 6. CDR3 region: CASSQDRGNEAFF. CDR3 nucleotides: TGTGCCAGCAGCCAGGACAGGGGAAATGAAGCTTTCTTT.

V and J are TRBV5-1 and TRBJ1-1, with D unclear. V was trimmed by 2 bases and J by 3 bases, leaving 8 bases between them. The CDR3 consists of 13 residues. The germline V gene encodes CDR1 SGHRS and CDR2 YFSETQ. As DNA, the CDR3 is TGCGCCAGCAGCTTTGAGGTATACACTGAAGCTTTCTTT. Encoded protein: CASSFEVYTEAFF.

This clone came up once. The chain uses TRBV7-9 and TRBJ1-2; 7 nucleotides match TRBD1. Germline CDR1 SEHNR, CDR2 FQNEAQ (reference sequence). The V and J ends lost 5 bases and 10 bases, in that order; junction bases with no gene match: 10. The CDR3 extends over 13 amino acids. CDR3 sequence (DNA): TGTGCCAGCAGCCCACCCGGGACAGACATCTACACCTTC. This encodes CASSPPGTDIYTF.

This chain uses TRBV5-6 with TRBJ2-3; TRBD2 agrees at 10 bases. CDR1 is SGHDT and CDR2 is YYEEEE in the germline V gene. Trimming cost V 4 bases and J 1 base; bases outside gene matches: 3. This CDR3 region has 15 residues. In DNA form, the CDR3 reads TGTGCCAGCAGCGACGGACTAGCGGGCACAGATACGCAGTATTTT. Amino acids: CASSDGLAGTDTQYF.

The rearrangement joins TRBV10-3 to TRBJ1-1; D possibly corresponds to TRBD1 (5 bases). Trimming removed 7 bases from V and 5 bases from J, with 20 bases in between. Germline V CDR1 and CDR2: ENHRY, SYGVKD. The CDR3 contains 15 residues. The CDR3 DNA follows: TGTGCCATCACCTCGACGGAAGGGGCGCATACTGAAGCTTTCTTT. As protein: CAITSTEGAHTEAFF.

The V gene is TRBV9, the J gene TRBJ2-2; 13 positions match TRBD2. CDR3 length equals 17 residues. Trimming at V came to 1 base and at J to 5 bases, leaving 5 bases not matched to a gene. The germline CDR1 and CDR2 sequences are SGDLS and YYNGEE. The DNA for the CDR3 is TGTGCCAGCAGCGTACATGGACTAGCGGGAGTAACCGGGGAGCTGTTTTTT. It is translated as CASSVHGLAGVTGELFF.

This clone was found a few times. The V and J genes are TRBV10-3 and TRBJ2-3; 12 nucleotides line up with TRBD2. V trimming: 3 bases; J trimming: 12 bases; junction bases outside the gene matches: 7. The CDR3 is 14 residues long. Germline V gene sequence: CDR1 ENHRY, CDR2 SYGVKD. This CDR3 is CAISDGLAGQSQYF. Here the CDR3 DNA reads TGTGCCATCAGTGACGGACTAGCGGGACAATCACAGTATTTT.